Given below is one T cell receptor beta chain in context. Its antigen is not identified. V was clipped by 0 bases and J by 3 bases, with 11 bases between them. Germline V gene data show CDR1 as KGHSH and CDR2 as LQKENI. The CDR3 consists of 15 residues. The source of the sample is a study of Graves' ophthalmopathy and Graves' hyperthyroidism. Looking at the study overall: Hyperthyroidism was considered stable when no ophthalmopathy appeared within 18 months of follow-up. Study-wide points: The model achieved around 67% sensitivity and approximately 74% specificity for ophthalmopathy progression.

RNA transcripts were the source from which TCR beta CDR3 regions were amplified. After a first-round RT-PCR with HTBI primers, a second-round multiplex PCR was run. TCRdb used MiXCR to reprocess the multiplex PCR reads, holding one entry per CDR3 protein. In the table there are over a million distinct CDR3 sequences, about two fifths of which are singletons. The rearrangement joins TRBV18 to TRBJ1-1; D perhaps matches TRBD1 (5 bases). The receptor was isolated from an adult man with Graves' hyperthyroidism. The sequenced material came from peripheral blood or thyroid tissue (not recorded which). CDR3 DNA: TGTGCCAGCTCACCACCCGGAGGGGCGGACACTGAAGCTTTCTTT. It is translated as CASSPPGGADTEAFF.